These 27 T cell receptor beta chains came from one sample sequenced in a study of CD8 T cells in ankylosing spondylitis. Broader study findings: What seemed typical of ankylosing spondylitis blood was a TCR beta motif built from several highly homologous variants.

The antigens of these receptors remain unknown. TCRdb reprocessed the 5' RACE reads via MiXCR and lists one record per CDR3 protein. The repertoire holds over 600,000 distinct CDR3 sequences, roughly 20% seen once, with around 20% in the top ten. Sequencing was carried out using blood, either unsorted or a sorted T cell fraction (not recorded which). These receptors came from a male donor with ankylosing spondylitis.

This clonotype was detected many times. This sequence joins TRBV18 and TRBJ1-4; 7 nucleotides match TRBD1. Germline V gene lookup returns CDR1 KGHSH and CDR2 LQKENI. This CDR3 region has 16 residues. V lost 0 bases and J lost 4; bases outside the gene matches: 5. The DNA of the CDR3 is TGTGCCAGCTCACCACCGGGGACAGCACTTAATGAAAAACTGTTTTTT. This codes for CASSPPGTALNEKLFF.

This clonotype was counted a few times. The J gene is TRBJ2-1, the V gene TRBV30; weak D call: TRBD2 (6 bases). The CDR3 consists of 15 residues. Trimming removed 0 bases from V and 6 bases from J, with 15 bases in between. In germline, CDR1 is GTSNPN, CDR2 SVGIG (reference sequence). In DNA form, the CDR3 reads TGTGCCTGGAGTGTTAACCCCCCCGGGGGCAATGAGCAGTTCTTC. The encoded protein is CAWSVNPPGGNEQFF.

The chain combines TRBV3-1 with TRBJ1-2, with no clear D. V dropped 1 base and J dropped 4 bases, with 13 bases sitting between them. CDR3 length: 15 amino acids. CDR1 is LGHDT and CDR2 is YNNKEL in the germline V gene (reference sequence). The CDR3 sequence is CASSQVGSGGYGYTF. The CDR3 nucleotides read TGTGCCAGCAGCCAAGTTGGGAGCGGAGGCTATGGCTACACCTTC.

The gene calls are TRBV20-1 and TRBJ2-3, with 8 bases fitting TRBD2. The CDR3 sequence is 13 residues long. Germline CDR1 reads DFQATT; CDR2 reads SNEGSKA (reference sequence). J was trimmed by 2 bases and V by 8 bases; bases with no gene match: 6. The DNA of the CDR3 is TGCAGTCTGAGCGGGGGAGCCACAGATACGCAGTATTTT. This gives the protein CSLSGGATDTQYF.

This chain connects TRBV7-9 to TRBJ2-3, with 8 bases aligning to TRBD2. The germline gives CDR1 SEHNR, CDR2 FQNEAQ (reference sequence). Germline trimming cut 2 bases from V and 5 bases from J; bases unmatched to any gene: 3. This CDR3 comprises 14 residues. This CDR3 reads CASSLKLAEDTQYF. CDR3 in DNA: TGTGCCAGCAGCTTAAAACTAGCGGAAGATACGCAGTATTTT.

This clonotype was counted a few times. J is TRBJ2-1 and V is TRBV7-3; D is possibly TRBD2 (5 bases). Germline lookup yields CDR1 SGHTA and CDR2 FQGTGA. There are 13 residues in the CDR3. V lost 2 bases and J lost 8, with 10 bases in between. The CDR3 DNA follows: TGTGCCAGCAGCTTACGAGGGCATGATGAGCAGTTCTTC. It codes for CASSLRGHDEQFF.

This clonotype has at least ten counts. The chain has TRBV29-1 and TRBJ1-2; the D gene is possibly TRBD1 (5 bases). Germline V gene data show CDR1 as SQVTM and CDR2 as ANQGSEA. The CDR3 totals 14 residues. V was cut by 7 bases and J by 4 bases, with 19 bases left in between. The CDR3 sequence is CSARTPLLSYGYTF. In nucleotides, the CDR3 is TGCAGCGCTCGGACACCTTTACTCTCCTATGGCTACACCTTC.

This clonotype was seen a few times. V and J are TRBV10-2 and TRBJ1-5; the D gene is possibly TRBD1 (6 bases). This CDR3 is 16 amino acids long. Per germline, CDR1 WSHSY and CDR2 SAAADI. The V gene lost 0 bases and the J gene lost 2 bases, with 11 bases spanning the gap. The CDR3 region has the DNA TGCGCCAGCAGTGAGTCAGGGGGAAGGGGCAATCAGCCCCAGCATTTT. Translated, it gives CASSESGGRGNQPQHF.

This chain connects TRBV4-1 to TRBJ2-5; 7 bases line up with TRBD1. This CDR3 is built from 15 residues. The V gene's germline CDR1 is MGHRA and CDR2 YSYEKL. J gave up 5 bases and V 2 bases, and 8 bases lay outside the gene matches. DNA for the CDR3: TGCGCCAGCAGCCAACCATCGACAGGGTTCGAGACCCAGTACTTC. Protein product: CASSQPSTGFETQYF.

The genes are TRBV12-3 or TRBV12-4 and TRBJ2-1; D gene unclear. CDR3 length equals 15 residues. V was pared by 5 bases and J by 0 bases, with 11 bases between. For the CDR3, the DNA is TGTGCCAGCAGTGCTACAGAGAGCTCCTACAATGAGCAGTTCTTC. This sequence encodes CASSATESSYNEQFF.

The chain joins TRBV7-2 to TRBJ2-3; D unclear. The V end lost 7 bases, the J end lost 0 bases, and 11 bases lay between the germline ends. The CDR3 runs to 14 residues. Germline CDR1 reads SGHTA; CDR2 reads FQGNSA. CDR3 protein: CASKVAPSTDTQYF. The CDR3 nucleotides are TGTGCCAGCAAGGTAGCCCCTAGCACAGATACGCAGTATTTT. The whole variable domain, filled in from reference TRBV7-2 and TRBJ2-3, reads GAGVSQSPSNKVTEKGKDVELRCDPISGHTALYWYRQSLGQGLEFLIYFQGNSAPDKSGLPSDRFSAERTGGSVSTLTIQRTQQEDSAVYLCASKVAPSTDTQYFGPGTRLTVL.

The gene calls are TRBV7-9 and TRBJ2-3, with a tentative D call TRBD1 (6 bases). Germline V gene sequence: CDR1 SEHNR, CDR2 FQNEAQ (reference sequence). V dropped 5 bases and J dropped 2 bases, with 17 bases sitting between them. The CDR3 sequence is 16 residues long. The CDR3 bases are TGTGCCAGCAGCGACCGGGACAAAGGCCTCACAGATACGCAGTATTTT. Translated, it gives CASSDRDKGLTDTQYF.

The chain is built from TRBV29-1 and TRBJ2-1, with 8 bases lining up with TRBD2. Germline V gene data show CDR1 as SQVTM and CDR2 as ANQGSEA. Trimming cost V 4 bases and J 8 bases; bases outside gene matches: 1. This CDR3 contains 11 residues. The CDR3 DNA reads TGCAGCGTTGTAGCGGGGTATGAGCAGTTCTTC. Amino acid sequence: CSVVAGYEQFF.

This clonotype was counted only a few times. This sequence joins TRBV4-3 and TRBJ2-2; the match to TRBD2 covers 8 bases. V shed 0 bases and J 3 bases; nucleotides not matched to a gene: 12. The CDR3 runs to 19 residues. Germline V CDR1 and CDR2: LGHNA, YSLEER. This CDR3 reads CASSQDLGRSGSYTGELFF. CDR3 nucleotides: TGCGCCAGCAGCCAAGATCTTGGGCGGAGCGGGAGCTACACCGGGGAGCTGTTTTTT.

The chain employs TRBV19 and TRBJ2-7; D gene uncertain. V gave up 5 bases and J gave up 0 bases, with 11 bases separating them. Germline values: CDR1 LNHDA, CDR2 SQIVND (reference sequence). The CDR3 length is 14 residues. As DNA, the CDR3 is TGTGCCAGTAGTTTGGTTGCAACCTCCTACGAGCAGTACTTC. Translated, it gives CASSLVATSYEQYF. The whole variable domain, remainder taken from reference TRBV19 and TRBJ2-7, is DGGITQSPKYLFRKEGQNVTLSCEQNLNHDAMYWYRQDPGQGLRLIYYSQIVNDFQKGDIAEGYSVSREKKESFPLTVTSAQKNPTAFYLCASSLVATSYEQYFGPGTRLTVT.

The J gene is TRBJ2-1, the V gene TRBV4-1; a possible D gene is TRBD1 (6 bases). The V end lost 1 base, the J end lost 3 bases, and 10 bases lay between the germline ends. CDR3 size: 15 residues. Germline V gives CDR1 MGHRA, CDR2 YSYEKL. CDR3 in DNA: TGCGCCAGCAGCCAAGGCGCAGGGGTCTACAATGAGCAGTTCTTC. This encodes CASSQGAGVYNEQFF.

This clonotype occurred many times. V is TRBV5-1 and J is TRBJ1-2, with D possibly being TRBD1 (6 bases). Germline loops: CDR1 SGHRS, CDR2 YFSETQ. V lost 8 bases, J lost 9 bases, and 26 bases lay in between. The CDR3 has 15 residues. CDR3 in DNA: TGCGCCAGAGCCACTAGGGAACAGGGCCGTGTGAGCTACACCTTC. Protein sequence: CARATREQGRVSYTF.

This chain connects TRBV4-2 to TRBJ2-3, with 9 positions matching TRBD2. V lost 3 bases to trimming and J lost 4 bases; unmatched junction nucleotides: 8. The CDR3 length is 16 residues. Germline V lookup: CDR1 LGHNA, CDR2 YNFKEQ. DNA for the CDR3: TGTGCCAGCAGCCAGTCGGCTAGCGGGATTTCAGATACGCAGTATTTT. Its translation is CASSQSASGISDTQYF.

The gene calls are TRBV20-1 and TRBJ2-1; no definite D call. The CDR3 is 15 residues long. Trimming removed 0 bases at V and 2 bases at J, with 11 bases between. Germline CDR1 reads DFQATT; CDR2 reads SNEGSKA (reference sequence). The chain's CDR3 is CSARDGEVAYNEQFF. The DNA for the CDR3 is TGCAGTGCTAGAGATGGCGAGGTGGCCTACAATGAGCAGTTCTTC.

The V call is TRBV7-2, the J call TRBJ2-3, with D uncertain. V lost 5 bases and J lost 6, with 12 bases in between. CDR1 is SGHTA and CDR2 is FQGNSA in the germline V gene. The CDR3 is made up of 13 amino acids. The CDR3 is CASSLPLADTQYF. As DNA, the CDR3 is TGTGCCAGCAGCCTCCCATTGGCGGATACGCAGTATTTT.

The table lists this clonotype with a few counts. The CDR3, as DNA: TGTGCCAGCAGCTTAGACACGACCTACGAGCAGTACTTC. Protein: CASSLDTTYEQYF. This chain joins TRBV7-6 and TRBJ2-7; D gene ambiguous. CDR3 length: 13 amino acids. The ends were cut back, 1 base at V and 2 bases at J, with 6 bases in the middle. Germline-derived CDR1 and CDR2 are SGHVS and FNYEAQ.

The sample holds a few counts of this clonotype. The rearrangement links TRBV20-1 to TRBJ2-7, with 8 bases that match TRBD1. The J segment lost 4 bases and the V segment lost 5 bases, leaving 7 bases of the junction unmatched. The germline V gene has CDR1 DFQATT and CDR2 SNEGSKA (reference sequence). CDR3 size: 13 residues. The DNA of the CDR3 is TGCAGTGCTCTTCAGGGGGCAAATTACGAGCAGTACTTC. It yields the protein CSALQGANYEQYF.

This chain joins TRBV5-1 and TRBJ1-1; TRBD1 agrees at 7 bases. Losses at the gene ends were 4 bases for V and 4 bases for J; bases not matched to a gene: 13. Germline loops: CDR1 SGHRS, CDR2 YFSETQ. The CDR3 spans 16 residues. The CDR3 coding sequence is TGCGCCAGCAGCACGGGACAGTCGGCTGTCGGCACTGAAGCTTTCTTT. This codes for CASSTGQSAVGTEAFF.

With respect to this clonotype: The junction departs from germline at one end; a sequencing error may be responsible. The chain employs TRBV29-1 and TRBJ2-1; 8 bases match TRBD1. This CDR3 is 15 amino acids long. From germline, CDR1 is SQVTM and CDR2 ANQGSEA. The CDR3 protein is CSVGGTGWAYDEQFF. The CDR3 DNA follows: TGCAGCGTAGGAGGGACAGGTTGGGCCTACGATGAGCAGTTCTTC.

This clonotype was seen more than once but under ten times. This chain joins TRBV6-5 and TRBJ1-2; D is unresolved. Deletions cut 4 bases from V and 0 bases from J, with 9 bases between. The CDR3 runs 14 residues. The germline gives CDR1 MNHEY, CDR2 SVGAGI. The CDR3 protein is CASSSPGANYGYTF. The CDR3 DNA is TGTGCCAGCAGTTCCCCGGGAGCTAACTATGGCTACACCTTC.

This clonotype was seen a few times. The V and J genes are TRBV12-3 or TRBV12-4 and TRBJ2-2; possibly TRBD1 for D (5 bases). There are 15 residues in the CDR3. V was clipped by 3 bases and J by 3 bases, with 11 bases between them. The DNA for the CDR3 is TGTGCCAGCAGTTTGTCACAGGAGTACACCGGGGAGCTGTTTTTT. Translating it yields CASSLSQEYTGELFF.

A remark on this clonotype: It is unclear where the CDR3 begins or ends on the DNA, so no DNA is shown, and the CDR3 is as TCRdb lists it. The chain uses TRBV27 and TRBJ1-1. Per germline, CDR1 MNHEY and CDR2 SMNVEV (reference sequence). Inclusive of both ends, the CDR3 amounts to 15 amino acids. The CDR3 loop reads CASSTSFGVNTEAFF.